The present entry profiles one T cell receptor beta chain with its context. Its antigen is undetermined. The data are from a study of shared clonotypes between healthy human individuals. The CDR3 contains 14 residues. From germline, CDR1 is SGHRS and CDR2 YFSETQ. Trimming at V came to 3 bases and at J to 3 bases, leaving 4 bases not matched to a gene. Overall study findings and caveats: Donor scarcity curtailed the genetic and exposure-history diversity represented herein.

The table came from immunoSEQ multiplex PCR; TCRdb's copy has only in-frame clones and leaves some out. The table has 950,000 to 1,100,000 clones, around 78% seen once. The sequencing sample was made of memory CD4+ T cells from PBMCs. Noted subset: CD45RA-negative fraction. The clonotype comes from a young man in good health. Some clones in this sample may be carry-over from other donors' samples. The chain has TRBV5-1 and TRBJ2-7; 9 positions agree with TRBD1. The CDR3, as DNA: TGCGCCAGCAGCTCCAGACAGGGGGGCTACGAGCAGTACTTC. It specifies CASSSRQGGYEQYF. Drawing the rest from reference TRBV5-1 and TRBJ2-7, the complete variable domain is KAGVTQTPRYLIKTRGQQVTLSCSPISGHRSVSWYQQTPGQGLQFLFEYFSETQRNKGNFPGRFSGRQFSNSRSEMNVSTLELGDSALYLCASSSRQGGYEQYFGPGTRLTVT.